This is a list of T cell receptor beta chains from one sample in a study of blood T cell repertoires in COVID-19. Libraries were prepared by immunoSEQ multiplex PCR; TCRdb keeps only in-frame clonotypes and omits some of them. The table shows 17,000 or so clones, with roughly 87% occurring only once. Sequenced material: peripheral blood. Every receptor here comes from a man aged 45 to 65 with active COVID-19. Both conserved end residues are part of each CDR3. D genes are given only for firm matches. For some rows the clone size is stated as once, few or many, or as a class when expanded; others skip it.

v_gene	d_gene	abundance	j_gene	CDR3aa	CDR3nt
TRBV9	TRBD2	.	TRBJ2-3	CASSPLAGGRADTQYF	TGTGCCAGCAGCCCCCTGGCGGGAGGGAGAGCAGATACGCAGTATTTT
TRBV9	.	.	TRBJ2-7	CASSEGMKAYEQYF	TGTGCCAGCAGCGAGGGGATGAAAGCCTACGAGCAGTACTTC
TRBV7-7	TRBD2	.	TRBJ2-1	CASSSGLAAYNEQFF	TGTGCTAGCAGCTCTGGACTAGCGGCCTACAATGAGCAGTTCTTC
TRBV19	TRBD1	.	TRBJ1-1	CASSVRTGKSEAFF	TGTGCCAGTAGTGTCCGGACAGGGAAATCTGAAGCTTTCTTT
TRBV6-1	.	.	TRBJ2-1	CASSEGSNNEQFF	TGTGCCAGCAGTGAAGGTTCCAACAATGAGCAGTTCTTC
TRBV2	.	.	TRBJ1-5	CASSYAYSNQPQHF	TGTGCCAGCAGCTACGCCTATAGCAATCAGCCCCAGCATTTT
TRBV2	.	.	TRBJ1-4	CASSRDINEKLFF	TGTGCCAGCAGTCGGGACATCAATGAAAAACTGTTTTTT
TRBV4-2	.	.	TRBJ2-3	CASSQDPGQLALGADTQYF	TGTGCCAGCAGCCAAGATCCAGGGCAACTAGCTCTGGGGGCAGATACGCAGTATTTT
TRBV19	.	.	TRBJ1-3	CASSIQPRSSGNTIYF	TGTGCCAGTAGTATTCAACCGCGGTCCTCTGGAAACACCATATATTTT
TRBV10-3	.	.	TRBJ1-1	CAISESSVNTEAFF	TGTGCCATCAGTGAGTCGAGCGTGAACACTGAAGCTTTCTTT
TRBV9	.	.	TRBJ2-7	CASSVSGKGDEQYF	TGTGCCAGCAGCGTAAGCGGGAAGGGGGACGAGCAGTACTTC
TRBV11-2	TRBD1	.	TRBJ2-1	CASSHRDRYNEQFF	TGTGCCAGCAGCCACCGGGACAGATACAATGAGCAGTTCTTC
TRBV2	TRBD1	.	TRBJ1-5	CASSEGTGGLKGNQPQHF	TGTGCCAGCAGTGAAGGGACAGGGGGTTTGAAAGGCAATCAGCCCCAGCATTTT
TRBV28	TRBD2	.	TRBJ2-7	CASSLWSGRAPYEQYF	TGTGCCAGCAGTTTATGGAGCGGGAGGGCCCCCTACGAGCAGTACTTC
TRBV18	.	.	TRBJ2-6	CASSRASGANVLTF	TGTGCCAGCTCACGGGCCTCTGGGGCCAACGTCCTGACTTTC
TRBV25-1	TRBD2	.	TRBJ2-5	CASTPPSGLETQYF	TGTGCCAGTACTCCCCCTAGCGGGTTGGAGACCCAGTACTTC
TRBV7-2	TRBD1	.	TRBJ2-7	CASSPQTGVGNEQYF	TGTGCCAGCAGCCCTCAGACAGGGGTAGGCAACGAGCAGTACTTC
TRBV24-1	TRBD2	.	TRBJ2-1	CATSDPSGRAYNEQFF	TGTGCCACCAGTGACCCTAGCGGGAGGGCATACAATGAGCAGTTCTTC
TRBV7-9	.	.	TRBJ2-1	CASSFFSGGYNEQFF	TGTGCCAGCAGCTTTTTCTCCGGGGGATACAATGAGCAGTTCTTC
TRBV5-6	TRBD1	few	TRBJ1-2	CASSFINRGITNYGYTF	TGTGCCAGCAGCTTCATTAACAGGGGCATCACTAACTATGGCTACACCTTC
TRBV5-6	TRBD1	.	TRBJ1-2	CASSWGTEGGYTF	TGTGCCAGCAGCTGGGGGACAGAGGGTGGCTACACCTTC
TRBV19	.	.	TRBJ2-1	CASSTPAGGTYNEQFF	TGTGCCAGTAGCACACCAGCAGGAGGGACCTACAATGAGCAGTTCTTC
TRBV5-1	.	.	TRBJ1-2	CASSFGGENGYTF	TGCGCCAGCAGCTTCGGGGGAGAAAATGGCTACACCTTC
TRBV6-5	TRBD1	.	TRBJ1-5	CASRSGTGNNQPQHF	TGTGCCAGCAGATCCGGGACAGGCAATAATCAGCCCCAGCATTTT
TRBV6-5	.	.	TRBJ2-7	CASSYSGRGIDEQYF	TGTGCCAGCAGTTACTCGGGCAGGGGTATCGACGAGCAGTACTTC
TRBV12-3/TRBV12-4	.	few	TRBJ1-6	CASSSGEHSPLHF	TGTGCCAGCAGTTCAGGGGAACATTCACCCCTCCACTTT
TRBV3-1/TRBV3-2	.	.	TRBJ2-4	CASSQDRVIQYF	TGTGCCAGCAGCCAAGATCGCGTCATTCAGTACTTC
TRBV27	TRBD1	.	TRBJ1-2	CASSGDRGYGYTF	TGTGCCAGCAGTGGGGACAGGGGCTATGGCTACACCTTC
TRBV9	.	few	TRBJ1-4	CASSAWTEPTNEKLFF	TGTGCCAGCAGCGCTTGGACAGAACCAACTAATGAAAAACTGTTTTTT
TRBV7-8	TRBD1	few	TRBJ1-2	CASSPGQGNYGYTF	TGTGCCAGCAGCCCAGGACAGGGGAACTATGGCTACACCTTC
TRBV19	TRBD1	.	TRBJ2-5	CASSIAGGQTQYF	TGTGCCAGTAGCATTGCAGGGGGACAGACCCAGTACTTC
TRBV19	.	.	TRBJ1-5	CASTYGFPSNQPQHF	TGTGCCAGTACTTATGGCTTTCCTAGCAATCAGCCCCAGCATTTT
TRBV4-3	TRBD2	.	TRBJ2-1	CASSQDSGRADNEQFF	TGCGCCAGCAGCCAAGATAGCGGGAGGGCCGACAATGAGCAGTTCTTC
TRBV27	.	.	TRBJ1-6	CASREYGFNYNSPLHF	TGTGCCAGCCGGGAGTACGGATTCAACTATAATTCACCCCTCCACTTT
TRBV7-2	TRBD2	.	TRBJ2-1	CASSSTGGYNEQFF	TGTGCCAGCAGTTCTACGGGGGGATACAATGAGCAGTTCTTC
TRBV7-9	TRBD1	.	TRBJ2-2	CASSATRQGTGELFF	TGTGCCAGCAGCGCCACCAGACAGGGTACCGGGGAGCTGTTTTTT
TRBV7-2	.	.	TRBJ1-2	CASSLYSYGYTF	TGTGCCAGCAGCTTATACAGCTATGGCTACACCTTC
TRBV10-3	TRBD2	.	TRBJ2-1	CAISDSGGNNEQFF	TGTGCCATCAGTGACAGCGGGGGGAACAATGAGCAGTTCTTC
TRBV6-2/TRBV6-3	.	.	TRBJ2-5	CASSSGQQETQYF	TGTGCCAGCAGTTCCGGACAGCAAGAGACCCAGTACTTC